The 6 T cell receptor beta chains presented below share a single source sample, sequenced in a study of blood T cell repertoires in COVID-19. The method was immunoSEQ multiplex PCR; TCRdb's version includes in-frame clones alone and lacks a portion of them. The table shows 150,000 to 200,000 clones, with 65% to 90% occurring only once. Sequencing was performed on peripheral blood. The receptors here all came from a woman aged 40 to 49 with COVID-19, enrolled during active disease.

The chain uses TRBV12-3 or TRBV12-4 and TRBJ1-1; tentative D call: TRBD1 (6 bases). This CDR3 has 12 amino acids. V gave up 6 bases and J gave up 7 bases, with 12 bases separating them. CDR3 coding DNA: TGTGCCAGCAGCACCGGGACAAATGAAGCTTTCTTT. Translation: CASSTGTNEAFF.

The rearrangement links TRBV27 to TRBJ2-7, with D perhaps TRBD1 (5 bases). V was pared by 6 bases and J by 7 bases, with 22 bases between. CDR3 length: 15 amino acids. Germline V gives CDR1 MNHEY, CDR2 SMNVEV (reference sequence). The CDR3 sequence: CASSRNFKQVGEQYV. CDR3 DNA: TGTGCCAGCAGCCGGAATTTTAAACAGGTTGGTGAGCAGTACGTC.

The chain combines TRBV19 with TRBJ2-5; 10 bases map to TRBD1. The germline CDR1 and CDR2 sequences are LNHDA and SQIVND (reference sequence). Trimming removed 4 bases from V and 5 bases from J; junction bases left unmatched: 7. This CDR3 has 15 residues. DNA of the CDR3: TGTGCCAGTAGTACAGACAGGGGGCGGAGGGAGACCCAGTACTTC. Amino acid sequence: CASSTDRGRRETQYF.

The chain recombines TRBV6-1 with TRBJ2-7; D is unresolved. The germline gives CDR1 MNHNS, CDR2 SASEGT. The ends were cut back, 3 bases at V and 0 bases at J, with 6 bases in the middle. The CDR3 is made up of 13 amino acids. The CDR3 nucleotides are TGTGCCAGCAGTGAGGGCCTCTCCTACGAGCAGTACGTC. This encodes CASSEGLSYEQYV.

The rearrangement joins TRBV11-2 to TRBJ2-1, with 7 bases aligning to TRBD2. Germline assignment: CDR1 SGHAT and CDR2 FQNNGV. The CDR3 sequence is 14 residues long. The J segment lost 5 bases and the V segment lost 1 base, leaving 2 bases of the junction unmatched. The CDR3 is CASSLVLANNEQFF. The CDR3 region has the DNA TGTGCCAGCAGCTTAGTACTAGCGAACAATGAGCAGTTCTTC.

The chain joins TRBV2 to TRBJ2-1; 13 bases are shared with TRBD2. This CDR3 is 14 amino acids long. V was clipped by 10 bases and J by 7 bases; unmatched bases: 7. The germline V gene encodes CDR1 SNHLY and CDR2 FYNNEI. The chain's CDR3 is CATTGTSGINEQFF. The CDR3 nucleotides read TGTGCCACCACCGGGACTAGCGGGATTAATGAGCAGTTCTTC.